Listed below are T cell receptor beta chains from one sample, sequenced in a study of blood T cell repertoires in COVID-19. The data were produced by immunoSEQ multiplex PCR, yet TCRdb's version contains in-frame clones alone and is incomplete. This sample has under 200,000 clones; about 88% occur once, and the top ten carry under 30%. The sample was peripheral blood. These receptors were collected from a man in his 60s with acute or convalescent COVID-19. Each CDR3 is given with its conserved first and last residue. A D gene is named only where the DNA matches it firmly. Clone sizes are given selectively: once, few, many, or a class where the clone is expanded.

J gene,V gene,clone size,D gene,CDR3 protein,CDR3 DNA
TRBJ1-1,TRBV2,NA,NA,CAGARFMNTEAFF,TGTGCCGGGGCGAGATTCATGAACACTGAAGCTTTCTTT
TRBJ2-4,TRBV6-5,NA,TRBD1,CASTQTGAADIQYF,TGTGCCAGCACACAGACAGGGGCAGCGGACATTCAGTACTTC
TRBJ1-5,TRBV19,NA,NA,CASSTTQDGYSNQPQHF,TGTGCCAGTAGTACCACACAGGACGGATATAGCAATCAGCCCCAGCATTTT
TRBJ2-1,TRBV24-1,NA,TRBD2,CATSGVAGVGSYNEQFF,TGTGCCACCAGTGGAGTAGCGGGAGTGGGGTCCTACAATGAGCAGTTCTTC
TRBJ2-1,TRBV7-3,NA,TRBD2,CASSARTSGTYNEQFF,TGTGCCAGCAGCGCTAGGACTAGCGGGACATACAATGAGCAGTTCTTC
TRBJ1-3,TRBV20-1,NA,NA,CSASKGAGSGNTIYF,TGCAGTGCTAGTAAAGGGGCTGGGTCTGGAAACACCATATATTTT
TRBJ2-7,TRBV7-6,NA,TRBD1,CASSLDDRATYEQYF,TGTGCCAGCAGCTTAGACGACAGGGCGACCTACGAGCAGTACTTC
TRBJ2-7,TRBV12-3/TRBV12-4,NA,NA,CASSLDWGHEQYF,TGTGCCAGCTCACTAGATTGGGGGCACGAGCAGTACTTC
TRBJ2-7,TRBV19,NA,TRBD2,CASRPPAGGVSEQYF,TGTGCCAGTAGGCCGCCGGCGGGAGGCGTTAGCGAGCAGTACTTC
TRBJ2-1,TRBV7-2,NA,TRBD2,CASSLLAGQNNEQFF,TGTGCCAGCAGCTTACTAGCGGGACAAAACAATGAGCAGTTCTTC
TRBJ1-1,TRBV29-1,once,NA,CSVHGGVNTEAFF,TGCAGCGTTCACGGAGGAGTGAACACTGAAGCTTTCTTT
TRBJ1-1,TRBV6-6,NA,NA,CASSYSMAVNTEAFF,TGTGCCAGCAGTTACTCGATGGCGGTGAACACTGAAGCTTTCTTT
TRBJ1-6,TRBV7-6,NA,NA,CASSLRSGGGDRARGSPLHF,TGTGCCAGCAGCTTAAGGTCCGGGGGGGGAGATCGAGCGAGGGGTTCACCCCTCCACTTT
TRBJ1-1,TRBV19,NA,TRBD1,CASRLQGRTEAFF,TGTGCCAGTAGGTTACAGGGGCGCACTGAAGCTTTCTTT
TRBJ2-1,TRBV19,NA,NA,CASKEAGYNEQFF,TGTGCCAGTAAAGAAGCGGGCTACAATGAGCAGTTCTTC
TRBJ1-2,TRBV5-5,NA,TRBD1,CASSLRLTGWTPYGYTF,TGTGCCAGCAGCTTGAGGCTGACAGGGTGGACGCCCTATGGCTACACCTTC
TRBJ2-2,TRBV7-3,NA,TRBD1,CASSLGTASTGELFF,TGTGCCAGCAGCCTCGGGACAGCGAGCACCGGGGAGCTGTTTTTT
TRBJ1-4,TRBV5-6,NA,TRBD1,CASSFRGPNEKLFF,TGTGCCAGCAGCTTTAGGGGGCCTAATGAAAAACTGTTTTTT
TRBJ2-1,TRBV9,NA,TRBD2,CASSPRLAGFYNEQFF,TGTGCCAGCAGCCCCCGACTAGCGGGTTTCTACAATGAGCAGTTCTTC
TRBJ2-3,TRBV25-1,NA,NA,CASSEVRSPDTQYF,TGTGCCAGCAGTGAGGTTAGGAGCCCAGATACGCAGTATTTT
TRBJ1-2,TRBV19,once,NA,CASSSESGAYGYTF,TGTGCCAGTAGTAGCGAGAGCGGGGCCTATGGCTACACCTTC
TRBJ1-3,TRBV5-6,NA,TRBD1,CASSWGTARVNTIYF,TGTGCCAGCAGCTGGGGGACAGCCCGGGTAAACACCATATATTTT
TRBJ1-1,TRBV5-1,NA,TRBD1,CASLRGDSSLDTEAFF,TGCGCCAGCCTTCGTGGGGACAGCTCCCTGGATACTGAAGCTTTCTTT
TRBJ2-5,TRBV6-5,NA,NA,CATGGGETQYF,TGTGCCACCGGAGGAGGGGAGACCCAGTACTTC
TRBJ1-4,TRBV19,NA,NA,CASSIGAARGAPNEKLFF,TGTGCCAGTAGTATAGGTGCCGCCAGGGGCGCACCCAATGAAAAACTGTTTTTT
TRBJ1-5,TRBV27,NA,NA,CASSYPVQPNQPQHF,TGTGCCAGCAGCTACCCGGTACAGCCAAATCAGCCCCAGCATTTT
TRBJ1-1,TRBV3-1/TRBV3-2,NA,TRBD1,CASSQQGAGEAFF,TGTGCCAGCAGCCAACAGGGGGCGGGTGAAGCTTTCTTT
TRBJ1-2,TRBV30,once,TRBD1,CAWSAAGGEFSYTF,TGTGCCTGGAGTGCAGCAGGGGGAGAATTCAGCTACACCTTC
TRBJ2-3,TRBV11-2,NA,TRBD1,CASRDREGISTDTQYF,TGTGCCAGCAGGGACAGGGAAGGGATTAGCACAGATACGCAGTATTTT
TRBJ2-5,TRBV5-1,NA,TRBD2,CASSPGTSLMGQETQYF,TGCGCCAGCAGCCCGGGGACTAGCCTGATGGGACAAGAGACCCAGTACTTC
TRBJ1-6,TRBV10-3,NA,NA,CAISELSGGDGSPLHF,TGTGCCATCAGTGAGTTAAGCGGGGGGGACGGTTCACCCCTCCACTTT
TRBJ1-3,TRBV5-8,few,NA,CASSLLGRYSGNTIYF,TGTGCCAGCAGCTTGTTGGGGCGGTACTCTGGAAACACCATATATTTT
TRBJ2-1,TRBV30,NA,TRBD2,CAWSDRLAGGYHEQFF,TGTGCCTGGAGTGACCGACTAGCGGGAGGGTACCATGAGCAGTTCTTC
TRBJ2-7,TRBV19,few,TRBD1,CASSFGQGASSEQYF,TGTGCCAGTAGTTTTGGACAGGGGGCTTCGAGCGAGCAGTACTTC
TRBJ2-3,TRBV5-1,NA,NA,CASSSGGPTDTQYF,TGCGCCAGCAGCTCAGGAGGACCGACAGATACGCAGTATTTT
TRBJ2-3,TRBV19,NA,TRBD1,CASSDGQGATDTQYF,TGTGCCAGTAGTGATGGACAGGGGGCTACAGATACGCAGTATTTT
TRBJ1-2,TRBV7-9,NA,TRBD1,CASSSMTGPRYGYTF,TGTGCCAGCAGCTCAATGACAGGGCCGCGCTATGGCTACACCTTC
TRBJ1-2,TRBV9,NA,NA,CASSVAPGDMSYGYTF,TGTGCCAGCAGCGTAGCCCCTGGGGACATGAGCTATGGCTACACCTTC
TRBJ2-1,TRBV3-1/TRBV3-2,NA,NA,CASSHKGRTEYNEQFF,TGTGCCAGCAGCCATAAAGGGAGGACGGAGTACAATGAGCAGTTCTTC
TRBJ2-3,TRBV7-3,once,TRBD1,CASSDRTGTDTQYF,TGTGCCAGCAGTGACCGGACAGGGACAGATACGCAGTATTTT
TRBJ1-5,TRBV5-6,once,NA,CASNRWPSNQPQHF,TGTGCCAGCAACCGCTGGCCTAGCAATCAGCCCCAGCATTTT
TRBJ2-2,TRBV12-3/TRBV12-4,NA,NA,CASSIDSTGELFF,TGTGCCAGCAGTATCGACAGCACCGGGGAGCTGTTTTTT
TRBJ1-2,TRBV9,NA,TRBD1,CASSEQARRGTDTPYGYTF,TGTGCCAGCAGCGAACAAGCGAGGAGGGGGACAGATACACCTTATGGCTACACCTTC
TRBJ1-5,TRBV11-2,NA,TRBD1,CASSSGQASNQPQHF,TGTGCCAGCAGCTCGGGACAGGCAAGCAATCAGCCCCAGCATTTT
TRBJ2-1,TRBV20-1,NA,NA,CSANEYNEQFF,TGCAGTGCGAATGAGTACAATGAGCAGTTCTTC
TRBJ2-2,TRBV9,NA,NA,CASSDLQESNTGELFF,TGTGCCAGCAGCGACCTTCAGGAATCGAACACCGGGGAGCTGTTTTTT
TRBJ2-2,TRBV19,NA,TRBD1,CASSISPGTGVPGELFF,TGTGCCAGTAGTATATCTCCCGGGACAGGGGTCCCCGGGGAGCTGTTTTTT
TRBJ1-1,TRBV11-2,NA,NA,CASSLRWGVEAFF,TGTGCCAGCAGCTTAAGATGGGGCGTGGAAGCTTTCTTT
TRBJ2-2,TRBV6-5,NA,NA,CASTNLQGIGELFF,TGTGCCAGCACTAATCTCCAGGGAATCGGGGAGCTGTTTTTT
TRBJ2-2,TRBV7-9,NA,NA,CASSLLGLRDGELFF,TGTGCCAGCAGCTTACTAGGACTACGCGACGGGGAGCTGTTTTTT
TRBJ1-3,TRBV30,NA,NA,CAWSGRAGGASGNTIYF,TGTGCCTGGAGCGGCCGGGCGGGGGGCGCGTCTGGAAACACCATATATTTT
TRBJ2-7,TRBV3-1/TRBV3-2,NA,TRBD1,CASSQVSRDSSYEQYF,TGTGCCAGCAGCCAAGTTTCGAGGGACAGCTCCTACGAGCAGTACTTC
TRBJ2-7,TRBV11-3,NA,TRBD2,CASSLVPTSLGGEQYF,TGTGCCAGCAGCTTAGTTCCGACTAGCCTGGGGGGGGAGCAGTACTTC
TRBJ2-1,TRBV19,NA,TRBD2,CASSMSGGAREQFF,TGTGCCAGTAGTATGAGCGGGGGGGCGCGTGAGCAGTTCTTC